This T cell receptor beta chain was identified in a study of T cells in Graves' hyperthyroidism and ophthalmopathy (dated by TCRdb to the late 2010s). About the investigation overall: Peripheral blood was sampled at the time of initial diagnosis, prior to any treatment. To identify TCR V-J signatures that set the groups apart, the researchers used a discovery cohort of 100 patients, made up of approximately 43 with Graves' ophthalmopathy and 57 with stable Graves' hyperthyroidism. An independent validation cohort of under 20 hyperthyroidism patients and 17 patients who later progressed to ophthalmopathy tested prospective prediction of ophthalmopathy. The 100 discovery patients were randomly split 7:3 into training and test sets. In six Graves' hyperthyroidism patients, the study also compared T-cell repertoires from thyroid tissue with T-cell repertoires from blood. Following sampling, methimazole starting at 30 mg daily was given to hyperthyroidism patients, and high-dose intravenous methylprednisolone was given to ophthalmopathy patients. The paper reports TCR Vbeta CDR3 sequencing of approximately 140 peripheral blood samples: 40 or so ophthalmopathy, over 70 hyperthyroidism and around 17 progressor patients. Overall results and qualifications from the work: No statistical method was used to set the sample size in advance, and investigators knew the group allocation. A model built on a 13 V-J signature distinguished ophthalmopathy from stable hyperthyroidism, reaching about 89% sensitivity and under 84% specificity in cross-validation and 80%/75% in testing. During validation, the model predicted progression to ophthalmopathy a median of roughly six months ahead of onset, with almost 71% sensitivity and 72% to 85% specificity. Most expanded thyroid clonotypes (frequency above 0.001) were also detected in blood, suggesting blood repertoires may reflect thyroid immune responses.

Graves' hyperthyroidism was defined as stable when no progression to ophthalmopathy occurred over 18 months of follow-up. The hyperthyroidism patients were between 18 and 65 years old and newly diagnosed, with a disease duration of less than 2 months. Any patient with an uncontrolled infection, another autoimmune disease, pregnancy or lactation was excluded. Diagnoses relied on clinical symptoms, serum thyroxine and TRAb, thyroid ultrasound and orbital computed tomography. Ficoll-Paque density gradient centrifugation was used to isolate PBMCs from about 9 ml of fresh peripheral blood. Total RNA was extracted using Trizol reagent, and RNA quality was assessed on an Agilent 2100 Bioanalyzer. The TCR beta CDR3 regions were amplified from the RNA transcripts. For the first round of RT-PCR on the TCR CDR3, the HTBI primer set was used together with the Qiagen OneStep RT-PCR kit. Libraries were constructed in a second round of multiplex PCR, after which size selection and purification were carried out. Paired-end sequencing of the libraries was performed with 100 bp reads on an Illumina HiSeq2000. Processing in the source paper ran as follows. Raw data were processed with SOAPnuke, discarding reads with adapters, uncalled bases, mean Phred below 15, or no exact constant-primer or identifier match. COPE v1.2.5 was used to merge high-quality paired reads, and clonotypes were defined as unique nucleotide sequences. MiTCR v1.1 was used to align the clonotypes against IMGT TRBV, TRBD and TRBJ reference segments. The analysis included only V-J combinations with a frequency above 0.0001, which together covered around 99% of the repertoires. A TCS score was defined as the ratio between F50 (clonal expansion) and ExV (chaos), using BLOSUM62-based TCRdist between CDR3 peptides within each V-J. Welch's t-statistics and random forest reduced 500 to 650 V-J features to fewer than 15, which were used in a naive Bayes classifier (R e1071). The raw public data were reprocessed by TCRdb itself: fastp quality trimming at Q25, MiXCR clonotype calling, in-frame beta chains only. Merged by CDR3 protein, the rows form single entries marked with the most common genes and DNA. TCRdb's processing, not the study's, gives the V and J calls here. This sample lists around 420,000 distinct CDR3 sequences; around 16% were detected once. About 14% of the sample comes from the top ten.

Measured from the cysteine to the phenylalanine, the CDR3 is 13 residues long. Only CDR3 DNA is held: 39 bases, read in frame from base 1. Reading the germline V gene (reference sequence) gives CDR1 DFQATT and CDR2 SNEGSKA. This clonotype was recorded many times. What antigen it recognizes has not been identified. One end of the junction is discordant with germline, which a read error may explain. The sequence was collected from a woman younger than 30 with Graves' hyperthyroidism. The sample consisted of blood. The rearranged segments are TRBV20-1 and TRBJ2-3, and possibly TRBD2, on 5 matching bases. CDR3 protein: CSTRLASTDTQYF. The DNA reads as follows: TGCAGTACTAGACTGGCTAGCACAGATACGCAGTATTTT.